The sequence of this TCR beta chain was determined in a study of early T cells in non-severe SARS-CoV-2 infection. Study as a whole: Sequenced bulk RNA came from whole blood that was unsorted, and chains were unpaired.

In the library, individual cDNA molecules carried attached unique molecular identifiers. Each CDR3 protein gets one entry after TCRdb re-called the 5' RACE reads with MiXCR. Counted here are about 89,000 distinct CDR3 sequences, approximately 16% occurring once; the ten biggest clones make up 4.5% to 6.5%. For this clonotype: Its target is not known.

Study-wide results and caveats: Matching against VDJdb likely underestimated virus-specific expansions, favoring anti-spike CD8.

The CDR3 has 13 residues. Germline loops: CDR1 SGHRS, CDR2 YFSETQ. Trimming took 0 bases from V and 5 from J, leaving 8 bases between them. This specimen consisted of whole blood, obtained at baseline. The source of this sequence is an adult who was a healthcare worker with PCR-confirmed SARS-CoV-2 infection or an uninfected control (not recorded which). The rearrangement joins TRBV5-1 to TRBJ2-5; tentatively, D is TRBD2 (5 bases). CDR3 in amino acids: CASSLDSGETQYF. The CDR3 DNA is TGCGCCAGCAGCTTGGACTCGGGGGAGACCCAGTACTTC.